This T cell receptor beta chain was recorded in a study of blood T cell repertoires in COVID-19. Looking at the study overall: Researchers got acute and convalescent COVID-19 samples from the United States, Italy and Spain. In each case, the material was cDNA or gDNA derived from T cells, B-cell-depleted T cells, or PBMCs.

In the original processing: It was from reference gene primer amplification that nucleated cell counts were estimated. Using immunoSEQ multiplex PCR, the repertoire was profiled, and TCRdb retains in-frame clones only, with some absent. D and trimming come from the DNA, and the V and J calls and clone size come from that table. Altogether 110,000 or so clones are present, 85% being singletons, with the ten largest covering 10% to 15%. This CDR3 is built from 13 residues. Trimming took 7 bases from V and 4 from J, leaving 11 bases between them. CDR1 MDHEN and CDR2 SYDVKM come from the germline V gene.

This sequence joins TRBV28 and TRBJ1-3; no reliable D call. The sample consisted of peripheral blood. This sequence was found in a human donor in a cohort sampled during active COVID-19. The CDR3 nucleotides read TGTGCCAGCACCCCCCGGTTAGGAAACACCATATATTTT. Translation: CASTPRLGNTIYF.